The present TCR beta chain was sequenced within a study of neurological immune-mediated disorders (dated by TCRdb to 2018 to 2020). Regarding the research as a whole: Among the 35 or so multiple sclerosis patients, relapsing-remitting MS was present in roughly 30 and secondary progressive MS was present in 3. Peripheral blood TCR-beta repertoires from patients with HTLV-I-associated myelopathy (HAM/TSP), patients with multiple sclerosis, and healthy controls were compared in the study using UMI-based sequencing. The approximately 110 TCR-beta libraries included longitudinal samples, technical triplicates and paired sorted CD4+ and CD8+ T-cell subsets alongside PBMC samples. The cohort was made up of approximately 65 subjects, consisting of 15 or so HAM/TSP patients, 35 or so multiple sclerosis patients and around 20 healthy controls.

Libraries from unsorted PBMCs were made from 2 million PBMCs kept in RNAlater at -80 degrees C until RNA extraction. Multiple sclerosis patients were enrolled in a US clinical protocol under which disease progression was evaluated by magnetic resonance imaging. Peripheral blood was subjected to Ficoll-Hypaque density gradient centrifugation to isolate PBMCs, which were then cryopreserved in liquid nitrogen. A word on this clonotype: The antigen this receptor binds is unknown. A read error may explain this, as a much larger clone is one base away.

Including the terminal cysteine and phenylalanine, the CDR3 comprises 13 residues. CDR3 DNA is the only sequence kept; it has 39 bases, read in frame from the first base. The germline V gene (reference sequence) gives CDR1 as SGHKS and CDR2 as YYEKEE. Relative to germline, V is 0 bases shorter and J is 16 bases shorter, with 16 bases between their ends. Overall study outcomes, separate from this receptor: Repertoires from 18 of 34 MS patients were grouped by phylogenetic analysis into a cluster of related CDR3 sequences, suggesting a possible repertoire-level signature. No identical CDR3 amino acid sequences were found to be shared among expanded clones across subjects, suggesting that TCR-beta repertoires were private in all groups. The MS cluster showed no association with clinical or MRI features, and the authors stated that larger cohorts are needed. TCR clonal expansion was highest in HAM/TSP patients and lowest in MS patients, with MS patients falling below even healthy controls.

To synthesize cDNA, template-switch 5'RACE was performed with a primer carrying a 10-nucleotide random unique molecular identifier so that each TCR transcript was tagged. Every sequencing run yielded over 170 million TCR-beta sequences covering 15-18 subjects. The RNeasy kit was used for extraction of total RNA. The KAPA Real-time Library Amplification kit was used to amplify TCR-beta VDJ regions with primers for the TCR constant region and the 5'RACE anchor. A first PCR added sample indexes and Illumina adaptors, and a second PCR then raised library yield. After Ampure bead purification, the roughly 650 bp TCR product was size-selected on a 2% E-gel SizeSelection system. Library quality was checked on a Bioanalyzer, concentration was measured with Qubit, and libraries were quantified with the Kapa Library Quantification kit before pooling. Paired-end 2 x 150 bp sequencing of the libraries was performed on an Illumina HiSeq 2500. To increase sequence diversity, 25-30% phiX was spiked into each library pool. Per the source publication's procedure: Quality-filtered reads were processed with the UMI-based MiGEC pipeline, and over 85% of raw TCR sequences were removed by the MiGEC pipeline during error correction. IMGT germline references were used for aligning VDJ genes, and each clonotype was defined as a unique CDR3 amino acid sequence together with its V-J genes. Clonal expansion, Shannon diversity and CDR3 relatedness (CalcPairwiseDistances, ClusterSamples) were evaluated with VDJtools, and phylogenetic trees were built with CLCbio workbench. Clones with at least 8 unique UMIs were defined as expanded, with this threshold being based on coefficient-of-variation modelling across technical triplicates. In-frame beta chains were kept once TCRdb had trimmed the public reads at Q25 with fastp and called clones with MiXCR. Identical CDR3 protein sequences are pooled into one entry, listed with their most common genes and DNA. TCRdb, rather than the study authors, made the V and J calls. A total of around 130,000 distinct CDR3 sequences appear in this sample, approximately 3.2% of them only once. About 1.2% of the sample goes to the ten largest clones.

The source of this sequence is a woman in her 30s with multiple sclerosis. Recombination connected TRBV5-5 to TRBJ1-4; no D gene is confidently identified. Sequencing was done on a sample of PBMCs. The DNA sequence follows: TGTGCCAGCAGCTTGGAAGACCACAATCTTCAGTTTTTT. Translation gives CASSLEDHNLQFF.